The present T cell receptor (beta chain) was sequenced within a study of T cells after posttransplantation cyclophosphamide (dated by TCRdb to the mid-2010s). About the study as a whole: The study tracked T cell repertoire reconstitution by TRB sequencing after myeloablative bone marrow transplantation using posttransplantation cyclophosphamide as GVHD prophylaxis. Samples from around 40 PTCy-treated patients and approximately 15 related bone marrow donors of those patients were subjected to antigen receptor sequencing. Because TRA and TRB clonality correlated tightly in 9 samples, the subsequent TCR analyses were limited to TRB only. In 3 patients, TRB sequencing was also performed on up to 3 more blood samples taken 2 to 5.2 years after transplant, and in 4 patients, pretransplant blood was also TRB-sequenced. Blood from all 30 or so PTCy patients with 1-year posttransplant specimens was subjected to TRB sequencing. Public TRB sequences were searched against a database of over 3,600 sequences associated with responses to pathogens, tumor antigens, self-antigens and alloantigens. Beyond this particular receptor, the publication reports: Across the roughly 40 patients, TRB clonality was highly associated with recipient CMV seropositivity and CMV reactivation, and diversity with PTCy was similar to that in the CNI/methotrexate controls. The TRB repertoires of T cells infiltrating skin or the GI tract showed only limited overlap with the TRB repertoires found in blood. Donor-recipient similarity was low at 1-2 months but increased during the first year, and donor CD8+ memory clones often dominated later blood repertoires.

This clone has only a few counts. This clone's antigen is unknown. The sample holds no much larger clone one base away, and base qualities are not on file. In light of the paper, this sample's treatment or condition label describes: high-dose cyclophosphamide on days +3 and +4 as single-agent GVHD prophylaxis. Busulfan and fludarabine conditioning, a related or unrelated marrow graft, and cyclophosphamide on days +3 and +4 were given to PTCy patients. PTCy-treated patients came from a prospective multi-institutional clinical trial. Peripheral blood and bone marrow mononuclear cells were isolated by Ficoll-Hypaque density centrifugation and cryopreserved. TRB sequencing used genomic DNA with the immunoSEQ assay at survey resolution or the hsTCRB kit. In the original analysis: The immunoSEQ software handled the initial read processing, while the LymphoSeq R package was used for the repertoire analyses. Clonality was computed as 1 minus normalized Shannon entropy, and a Gini coefficient was also calculated for each TRB dataset. To infer phenotypes in unsorted samples, TRB sequences from sorted subsets of the recipient or donor were mapped onto unsorted samples from the same recipient. Entries here come from immuneACCESS through TCRdb and include only in-frame sequences with V and J called. Some clones fail to appear in such tables; in the studies checked, an unresolved V gene covers under half of the shortfall, and the cause of the remainder is unknown. The DNA was the basis for D and trimming; V, J and clone size are from that table. Here the sample has about 7,800 clones; about 83% occur a single time. The ten most abundant clones make up 20% to 25% of the sample.

At the junction V is shortened by 1 base and J by 3 bases; bases outside the gene matches: 6. The CDR3 contains 16 residues, cysteine and phenylalanine counted. Only the CDR3 DNA is retained, 48 bases long and in frame from the first base. The germline V gene provides CDR1 MNHNS and CDR2 SASEGT. This receptor was identified in a female patient in her 40s who received an allogeneic stem cell transplant from an unrelated donor, was CMV-positive, and had no GVHD. After transplantation, some T cells may belong to the graft donor instead of the recipient. The chain is encoded by TRBV6-1 joined to TRBJ2-5, with TRBD2 matching 9 junction bases. The sample consisted of PBMCs, taken after allogeneic stem cell transplant with posttransplant cyclophosphamide. The sequenced DNA is TGTGCCAGCAGTGAAGTTGAGAGCGGGGGGAAAGAGACCCAGTACTTC. This translates into CASSEVESGGKETQYF.